This is a list of T cell receptor beta chains from one sample in a study of response to subunit inactivated influenza vaccine. Via MiXCR, TCRdb re-called the RT-PCR reads, giving one row per CDR3 protein. Of some 600,000 distinct CDR3 sequences listed, approximately 15% were seen once; the top ten hold 7.5% to 8%. The source material was PBMCs from blood, sampled approximately 15 days before vaccination. These TCRs come from a man in his forties or fifties who received an inactivated influenza vaccine. The CDR3 runs from the conserved cysteine through the conserved F or W. A D gene is named only where the DNA matches it firmly. Clone size is shown for a subset of rows, as once, few, many or a class of expanded clone.

clone_size	v_call	d_call	j_call	cdr3_aa	cdr3_nt
few	TRBV14	NA	TRBJ1-1	CASSQDTIGIYVEAFF	TGTGCCAGCAGCCAAGATACGATCGGTATTTACGTTGAAGCTTTCTTT
NA	TRBV10-3	TRBD2	TRBJ2-1	CAMQRDFIYNEQFF	TGTGCCATGCAGCGGGACTTCATCTACAATGAGCAGTTCTTC
NA	TRBV4-2	NA	TRBJ2-2	CASSQDQPGTGELFF	TGTGCCAGCAGCCAAGATCAGCCGGGGACCGGGGAGCTGTTTTTT
NA	TRBV18	NA	TRBJ2-7	CASSPRETADEQYF	TGTGCCAGCTCACCAAGGGAAACAGCCGACGAGCAGTACTTC
NA	TRBV7-9	NA	TRBJ1-5	CASSLVRAAYPNQPQHF	TGTGCCAGCAGCTTGGTTCGGGCGGCTTACCCCAATCAGCCCCAGCATTTT
few	TRBV12-3/TRBV12-4	NA	TRBJ2-6	CASSLAGGASGANVLTF	TGTGCCAGCAGTTTAGCCGGGGGCGCTTCTGGGGCCAACGTCCTGACTTTC
NA	TRBV28	NA	TRBJ2-5	CASSFSVKTQYF	TGTGCCAGCAGTTTTAGCGTAAAGACCCAGTACTTC
NA	TRBV11-1	NA	TRBJ2-5	CASSTDSTEETQYF	TGTGCCAGCAGCACAGACTCAACGGAGGAGACCCAGTACTTC
NA	TRBV4-1	TRBD1	TRBJ1-5	CASSQGYRGSNQPQHF	TGCGCCAGCAGCCAAGGATACAGGGGGAGCAATCAGCCCCAGCATTTT
NA	TRBV4-1	NA	TRBJ2-1	CASTHGGTSYNEQFF	TGCGCCAGCACCCACGGCGGGACCTCCTACAATGAGCAGTTCTTC
NA	TRBV7-3	TRBD2	TRBJ2-3	CASSLMAGVVDTQYF	TGTGCCAGCAGCTTAATGGCGGGAGTGGTAGATACGCAGTATTTT
NA	TRBV5-1	TRBD1	TRBJ1-1	CASSLGGAGGAYEAFF	TGCGCCAGCAGCTTGGGAGGGGCAGGGGGCGCGTATGAAGCTTTCTTT
many	TRBV5-1	NA	TRBJ2-2	CASSLVAGSDTGELFF	TGCGCCAGCAGCTTGGTTGCGGGTTCGGACACCGGGGAGCTGTTTTTT
NA	TRBV7-9	TRBD2	TRBJ2-7	CASSARLAEHYEQYF	TGTGCCAGCAGCGCCAGACTAGCGGAGCATTACGAGCAGTACTTC
NA	TRBV6-5	NA	TRBJ2-5	CASSYSRGPQETQYF	TGTGCCAGCAGTTACTCCCGGGGCCCACAAGAGACCCAGTACTTC
medium-sized	TRBV20-1	NA	TRBJ1-2	CSASRGNYGYTF	TGCAGTGCTAGTCGTGGGAACTATGGCTACACCTTC
many	TRBV5-1	TRBD1	TRBJ2-7	CASSLGTGVDEQYF	TGTGCCAGCAGTCTGGGGACAGGGGTAGACGAGCAGTACTTC
many	TRBV5-1	NA	TRBJ1-2	CASSPQTGINYGYTF	TGCGCCAGCAGCCCACAGACAGGAATTAACTATGGCTACACCTTC
NA	TRBV20-1	NA	TRBJ2-1	CSAYQETFNNEQFF	TGCAGTGCCTACCAGGAGACTTTCAACAATGAGCAGTTCTTC
NA	TRBV29-1	TRBD2	TRBJ2-1	CSVRVSGSYNEQFF	TGCAGCGTGCGCGTGAGCGGGAGCTACAATGAGCAGTTCTTC
NA	TRBV4-1	TRBD1	TRBJ2-6	CASSRPGGTTSGANVLTF	TGCGCCAGCAGCCGACCAGGGGGAACTACCTCTGGGGCCAACGTCCTGACTTTC
few	TRBV28	NA	TRBJ1-1	CASSLLGGEAFF	TGTGCCAGCAGTTTGTTAGGAGGTGAAGCTTTCTTT
NA	TRBV20-1	TRBD1	TRBJ2-7	CSARGQGGQNEQYF	TGCAGTGCTAGGGGACAGGGGGGACAAAACGAGCAGTACTTC
few	TRBV29-1	NA	TRBJ2-7	CSVEGVQSSYEQYF	TGCAGCGTTGAAGGGGTCCAAAGCTCCTACGAGCAGTACTTC
many	TRBV5-1	NA	TRBJ2-1	CASSVQVMENGEQFF	TGCGCCAGCAGCGTGCAGGTCATGGAAAATGGTGAGCAGTTCTTC
NA	TRBV6-1	TRBD1	TRBJ2-7	CASRQEGGHYEQYF	TGTGCCAGCAGACAAGAAGGGGGCCACTACGAGCAGTACTTC
many	TRBV7-3	NA	TRBJ2-7	CASSLEPSMGYEQYF	TGTGCCAGCAGCTTAGAACCGTCGATGGGCTACGAGCAGTACTTC
NA	TRBV6-1	NA	TRBJ2-1	CASSQDSPNEQFF	TGTGCCAGCAGTCAGGACAGCCCCAATGAGCAGTTCTTC
NA	TRBV5-1	TRBD2	TRBJ2-5	CASSLTSGRVETQYF	TGCGCCAGCAGCTTGACTAGCGGGAGGGTAGAGACCCAGTACTTC
few	TRBV18	TRBD1	TRBJ2-4	CASSPDRELVGNIQYF	TGTGCCAGCTCACCCGACAGGGAGCTTGTTGGGAACATTCAGTACTTC
few	TRBV24-1	NA	TRBJ2-5	CATSDSLGWEETQYF	TGTGCCACCAGTGATTCGCTGGGGTGGGAAGAGACCCAGTACTTC
few	TRBV20-1	NA	TRBJ2-3	CSARDRRVSTDTQYF	TGCAGTGCTAGAGATCGTCGAGTTAGCACAGATACGCAGTATTTT
few	TRBV5-1	TRBD2	TRBJ2-7	CASSPGGSGIHFKEQYF	TGCGCCAGCAGCCCGGGGGGTAGCGGGATCCATTTTAAGGAGCAGTACTTC
NA	TRBV24-1	NA	TRBJ2-7	CATSRGSGEQYF	TGTGCCACCAGTAGGGGCTCCGGCGAGCAGTACTTC
NA	TRBV27	NA	TRBJ2-5	CASRLKAGSRSSETQYF	TGTGCCAGCAGACTCAAGGCGGGGTCGCGATCTTCGGAGACCCAGTACTTC
few	TRBV7-9	NA	TRBJ2-1	CASSPEVARQFF	TGTGCCAGCAGCCCTGAGGTAGCTAGGCAGTTCTTC
many	TRBV12-3/TRBV12-4	TRBD1	TRBJ2-1	CASRYTGTGNNEQFF	TGTGCCAGCAGGTATACGGGGACAGGGAACAATGAGCAGTTCTTC
few	TRBV29-1	NA	TRBJ2-2	CSVRGLTNTGELFF	TGCAGCGTTCGGGGACTTACTAACACCGGGGAGCTGTTTTTT
many	TRBV5-5	NA	TRBJ1-1	CASSLVMREAFF	TGTGCCAGCAGCTTAGTCATGAGGGAAGCTTTCTTT
few	TRBV7-2	NA	TRBJ2-1	CASSLVGGFTGNEQFF	TGTGCCAGCAGCTTAGTCGGGGGCTTTACTGGGAATGAGCAGTTCTTC
NA	TRBV25-1	NA	TRBJ2-5	CASSPPQWLTGVQETQYF	TGTGCCAGCAGTCCCCCCCAGTGGCTAACGGGGGTTCAAGAGACCCAGTACTTC
NA	TRBV11-2	NA	TRBJ2-3	CASHHTDTQYF	TGTGCCAGCCATCACACAGATACGCAGTATTTT
few	TRBV6-5	NA	TRBJ2-7	CASSYGSAGYEQYF	TGTGCCAGCAGTTACGGGAGCGCGGGGTACGAGCAGTACTTC
NA	TRBV20-1	TRBD2	TRBJ2-7	CSARTSGDEQYF	TGCAGTGCCCGGACTAGCGGAGACGAGCAGTACTTC
NA	TRBV29-1	NA	TRBJ1-1	CSVDPGREAFF	TGCAGCGTTGACCCGGGACGTGAAGCTTTCTTT